This entry is about one TCR beta chain. There are many counts of this clonotype. The antigen it binds to is not known. Within one base of it there is no much larger clone, and no base qualities were kept. The source of the sample is a study of T cells in Graves' hyperthyroidism and ophthalmopathy (dated by TCRdb to about 2019). Broadly, across the study: Peripheral blood samples were taken at initial diagnosis, before any treatment was given. TCR V-J signatures able to tell the groups apart were searched for in a discovery cohort of 95 or so patients, of whom under 45 had Graves' ophthalmopathy and 57 had stable Graves' hyperthyroidism. Prospective prediction of ophthalmopathy was tested in an independent validation cohort of fewer than 20 hyperthyroidism patients and around 16 patients who later progressed to ophthalmopathy. The approximately 100 discovery patients were randomly split 7:3 into training and test sets. In about 6 Graves' hyperthyroidism patients, the study also compared T-cell repertoires from thyroid tissue with T-cell repertoires from blood. After sampling, hyperthyroidism patients received methimazole starting at 30 mg daily, and ophthalmopathy patients received high-dose intravenous methylprednisolone. According to the paper, TCR Vbeta CDR3 sequencing was carried out on 120 to 150 peripheral blood samples, which came from about 45 ophthalmopathy, under 85 hyperthyroidism and some 17 progressor patients. The study at large found these results: Most expanded thyroid clonotypes (frequency above 0.001) were also detected in blood, a finding suggesting that blood repertoires may reflect thyroid immune responses. No statistical method was used to fix the sample size in advance, and group allocation was not hidden from the investigators. A 13 V-J signature model separated ophthalmopathy from stable hyperthyroidism, with 87.88% sensitivity and around 84% specificity in cross-validation and 80%/75% in testing. In validation, the model predicted progression to ophthalmopathy a median of approximately 6.6 months before onset, with about 70% sensitivity and roughly 72% specificity.

TCR beta CDR3 regions were amplified from RNA transcripts. A first-round RT-PCR of the TCR CDR3 used the HTBI primer set with the Qiagen OneStep RT-PCR kit. Libraries were constructed in a second round of multiplex PCR, after which size selection and purification were carried out. Paired-end sequencing of the libraries was performed with 100 bp reads on an Illumina HiSeq2000. The original methods were these. SOAPnuke was used to process the raw data, removing reads that contained adapters or uncalled bases, had a mean Phred below 15, or lacked an exact match to the constant primer or identifier. COPE v1.2.5 was used to merge the high-quality paired reads, and each unique nucleotide sequence was defined as a clonotype. MiTCR v1.1 was used to align clonotypes to the IMGT TRBV, TRBD and TRBJ reference segments. Analysis was restricted to V-J combinations with a frequency above 0.0001, which covered 98% to 99.2% of repertoires. A TCS score was defined as the ratio between F50 (clonal expansion) and ExV (chaos), using BLOSUM62-based TCRdist between CDR3 peptides within each V-J. Welch's t-statistics and random forest reduced just over 500 V-J features to under 15, which were used in a naive Bayes classifier (R e1071). TCRdb itself trimmed the public reads at Q25 with fastp, ran MiXCR and retained productive beta chains. Entries that share a CDR3 protein sequence are merged under the most common genes and DNA. TCRdb's processing, not the study's, gives the V and J calls here. A total of around 260,000 distinct CDR3 sequences appear in this sample, about 25% of them only once. The top ten clonotypes cover roughly a quarter of the sample.

Hyperthyroidism patients were newly diagnosed, with disease duration under 2 months, and aged 18 to 65 years. Patients with uncontrolled infections, other autoimmune diseases, pregnancy or lactation were excluded. Clinical symptoms, serum thyroxine and TRAb, thyroid ultrasound, and orbital computed tomography formed the basis for the diagnoses. Blood from progressor patients was collected at the time of first diagnosis with hyperthyroidism, before any ophthalmopathy symptoms had appeared. Ficoll-Paque density gradient centrifugation was used to isolate PBMCs from 8 to 10 ml of fresh peripheral blood. Progressor patients were defined as those initially diagnosed with Graves' hyperthyroidism in whom ophthalmopathy developed during follow-up. Trizol reagent was used to extract total RNA, and RNA quality was then checked on an Agilent 2100 Bioanalyzer. The V and J ends are trimmed by 4 bases and 0 bases, leaving 10 bases between them. From the cysteine through the phenylalanine, the CDR3 covers 15 amino acids. The only DNA kept is the CDR3, 45 bases in frame from the first base. From a lookup of the germline V gene, CDR1 and CDR2 are SGHRS and YFSETQ.

Recombination joined TRBV5-1 with TRBJ2-2, with a weak D call of TRBD1 (6 bases match). The sequenced material came from blood. This clonotype originated in a man aged 35-49 years with Graves' hyperthyroidism that later progressed to Graves' ophthalmopathy. The DNA is as follows: TGCGCCAGCAGCGCGGACAGCGCGAACACCGGGGAGCTGTTTTTT. Its translation reads: CASSADSANTGELFF.